Below, 31 T cell receptor beta chains from the same sample are listed, as sequenced in a study of shared clonotypes between healthy human individuals. Here immunoSEQ multiplex PCR was the method, and the copy in TCRdb shows in-frame clones only, minus some. This table has around 2.5 million clones, more than 85% appearing once. The sequenced material came from naive CD4+ T cells from PBMCs. The subset here: CD45RA+ positively selected. The receptors were gathered from a man between 18 and 29 years old in good health. Some clones in this sample may be carry-over from other donors' samples.

To note about this clone: Other DNA variants within this sample encode the same CDR3. The CDR3 region has the DNA TGCGCCAGCAGTTCCCTAGCGGGAGGGCCCGGTGAGCAGTTCTTC. This encodes CASSSLAGGPGEQFF. The J gene is TRBJ2-1, the V gene TRBV5-1; TRBD2 matches at 12 bases. After removal of 5 bases from V and 9 bases from J, the junction contained 9 bases not matched to a gene. Germline V lookup: CDR1 SGHRS, CDR2 YFSETQ. The CDR3 has 15 residues. Filled out from reference TRBV5-1 and TRBJ2-1, the complete variable domain reads KAGVTQTPRYLIKTRGQQVTLSCSPISGHRSVSWYQQTPGQGLQFLFEYFSETQRNKGNFPGRFSGRQFSNSRSEMNVSTLELGDSALYLCASSSLAGGPGEQFFGPGTRLTVL.

The chain joins TRBV28 to TRBJ1-5, with 9 bases lining up with TRBD1. Unmatched junction bases numbered 4, after V lost 7 bases and J lost 0 bases. Germline lookup yields CDR1 MDHEN and CDR2 SYDVKM. This CDR3 region has 15 residues. In nucleotides, the CDR3 is TGTGCCAGCAAGGGGGGACAGGGTAGCAATCAGCCCCAGCATTTT. Its protein product is CASKGGQGSNQPQHF.

V and J are TRBV7-7 and TRBJ2-5; 7 bases map to TRBD2. Losses at the gene ends were 2 bases for V and 1 base for J; bases not matched to a gene: 4. Germline V gene data show CDR1 as SSHAT and CDR2 as FNYEAQ (reference sequence). This CDR3 contains 15 residues. As DNA, the CDR3 is TGTGCCAGCAGCTTAAGAGCGGGACCCCAAGAGACCCAGTACTTC. Its protein product is CASSLRAGPQETQYF.

The chain joins TRBV10-1 to TRBJ2-5; 8 bases map to TRBD2. This CDR3 comprises 15 residues. The germline gives CDR1 WNHNN, CDR2 SYGVQD (reference sequence). V lost 10 bases, J lost 1 base, and 11 bases stayed unmatched. CDR3 in DNA: TGCGCCACGTCCGGGACTAGTTCCTTCCAAGAGACCCAGTACTTC. It encodes CATSGTSSFQETQYF.

The genes are TRBV2 and TRBJ2-6; TRBD1 is a possible D gene (6 bases). Germline-derived CDR1 and CDR2 are SNHLY and FYNNEI. The V and J ends lost 2 bases and 1 base respectively, with 6 bases between them. CDR3 size: 15 residues. CDR3 loop: CASSEQGSGANVLTF. Written as DNA, the CDR3 is TGTGCCAGCAGTGAACAGGGGTCTGGGGCCAACGTCCTGACTTTC.

The chain uses TRBV19 and TRBJ2-1; D call uncertain. V was cut by 8 bases and J by 6 bases, with 8 bases left in between. In germline, CDR1 is LNHDA, CDR2 SQIVND (reference sequence). The CDR3 is made up of 11 amino acids. The CDR3 is CASLRFNEQFF. The CDR3 bases are TGTGCCAGTTTAAGATTCAATGAGCAGTTCTTC.

V is TRBV5-1 and J is TRBJ1-1, with TRBD1 matching over 8 bases. Germline loops: CDR1 SGHRS, CDR2 YFSETQ. This CDR3 region has 16 residues. V shed 6 bases, J shed 1 base, and the junction held 11 bases outside the gene matches. CDR3: CASTPQPGGTNTEAFF. The CDR3 DNA reads as TGCGCCAGCACCCCACAACCAGGGGGCACGAACACTGAAGCTTTCTTT.

The chain links TRBV7-8 to TRBJ1-4, with D perhaps matching TRBD1 (5 bases). The CDR3 totals 16 residues. Germline V lookup: CDR1 SGHVS, CDR2 FQNEAQ. V lost 1 base and J 6 bases, leaving 15 bases between the germline ends. The CDR3 DNA follows: TGTGCCAGCAGCTTAGGCGCAAGGGGCAGGGATGAAAAACTGTTTTTT. This encodes CASSLGARGRDEKLFF.

The chain recombines TRBV11-2 with TRBJ2-7; 10 positions agree with TRBD1. The CDR3 consists of 15 residues. Germline trimming cut 4 bases from V and 6 bases from J; bases unmatched to any gene: 9. The germline CDR1 and CDR2 sequences are SGHAT and FQNNGV. CDR3 sequence reads: CASSSTGTGVGEQYF. The DNA for the CDR3 is TGTGCCAGCAGCTCGACCGGGACAGGGGTGGGCGAGCAGTACTTC.

V and J are TRBV6-1 and TRBJ2-1, with 9 bases identical to TRBD2. The CDR3 extends over 15 amino acids. With 6 bases clipped from V and 4 bases from J, the junction kept 7 bases outside the gene matches. CDR1 MNHNS and CDR2 SASEGT come from the germline V gene. The CDR3, as DNA: TGTGCCAGCAGACAGGCGGGAGGGCCGTACAATGAGCAGTTCTTC. The encoded protein is CASRQAGGPYNEQFF.

Turning to this clone: Other DNA sequences in this specimen translate into the identical CDR3. The gene calls are TRBV2 and TRBJ2-1, with no clear D. Germline V gene data show CDR1 as SNHLY and CDR2 as FYNNEI. The ends were cut back, 1 base at V and 1 base at J, with 8 bases in the middle. The CDR3 runs to 15 residues. CDR3 protein: CASSEGGPSYNEQFF. In DNA, the CDR3 is TGTGCCAGCAGTGAAGGGGGTCCATCCTACAATGAGCAGTTCTTC.

The chain employs TRBV4-3 and TRBJ2-7, with D unresolved. Germline values: CDR1 LGHNA, CDR2 YSLEER. V was clipped by 2 bases and J by 1 base, with 9 bases between them. CDR3 length equals 14 residues. The CDR3: CASSQQTGSYEQYF. CDR3 DNA sequence: TGCGCCAGCAGCCAACAGACTGGATCCTACGAGCAGTACTTC.

The chain combines TRBV6-6 with TRBJ1-6, with unresolved D. CDR1 MNHNY and CDR2 SVGAGI come from the germline V gene (reference sequence). Trimming cost V 7 bases and J 6 bases, with 10 bases left between them. The CDR3 consists of 13 residues. The CDR3 DNA is TGTGCCAGCATTCTCCGGCCTAATTCACCCCTCCACTTT. This translates into CASILRPNSPLHF.

The rearrangement links TRBV7-3 to TRBJ2-3; TRBD2 matches 8 bases. The CDR3 length is 15 residues. The J segment lost 1 base and the V segment lost 5 bases, leaving 5 bases of the junction unmatched. Germline CDR1 SGHTA, CDR2 FQGTGA. CDR3 residues: CASSRGREGTDTQYF. CDR3 DNA: TGTGCCAGCAGCCGCGGGCGGGAGGGCACAGATACGCAGTATTTT.

With respect to this clone: Other DNA sequences from this sample encode an identical CDR3 as well. CDR3: CASSYDLNTEAFF. CDR3 DNA sequence: TGTGCCAGCAGTTACGACCTGAACACTGAAGCTTTCTTT. This chain connects TRBV6-5 to TRBJ1-1; D ambiguous. This CDR3 is built from 13 residues. V lost 2 bases to trimming and J lost 0 bases, with 4 bases between them. Looked up from germline, CDR1 is MNHEY and CDR2 is SVGAGI.

This clone has only a few counts. The chain joins TRBV5-1 to TRBJ1-5; 7 bases line up with TRBD1. The J segment lost 9 bases and the V segment lost 4 bases, leaving 7 bases of the junction unmatched. This CDR3 region has 13 residues. Germline loops: CDR1 SGHRS, CDR2 YFSETQ. The chain's CDR3 is CASSIRTGGPQHF. The DNA for the CDR3 is TGCGCCAGCAGCATTAGGACAGGCGGGCCCCAGCATTTT.

The chain uses TRBV28 and TRBJ2-3; D may be TRBD2 (5 bases). The CDR3 runs 13 residues. Germline CDR1 and CDR2: MDHEN and SYDVKM. The V and J ends lost 3 bases and 6 bases respectively, with 10 bases between them. The CDR3 loop reads CASSFRGVDTQYF. The CDR3 nucleotides are TGTGCCAGCAGTTTCCGGGGAGTGGATACGCAGTATTTT.

The genes are TRBV5-1 and TRBJ1-5; 9 bases are a match to TRBD1. Germline loops: CDR1 SGHRS, CDR2 YFSETQ. This CDR3 comprises 15 residues. Trimming took 0 bases from V and 5 from J; bases not matched to a gene: 3. The CDR3: CASSLGTGADQPQHF. CDR3 coding DNA: TGCGCCAGCAGCTTGGGGACAGGGGCGGATCAGCCCCAGCATTTT. The whole variable domain, filled in from reference TRBV5-1 and TRBJ1-5, reads KAGVTQTPRYLIKTRGQQVTLSCSPISGHRSVSWYQQTPGQGLQFLFEYFSETQRNKGNFPGRFSGRQFSNSRSEMNVSTLELGDSALYLCASSLGTGADQPQHFGDGTRLSIL.

This chain uses TRBV29-1 with TRBJ2-2; 8 bases match TRBD1. The CDR3 extends over 14 amino acids. The germline V gene has CDR1 SQVTM and CDR2 ANQGSEA. V dropped 4 bases and J dropped 4; count of bases not matched to a gene: 5. The CDR3 here is CSVAGQDLTGELFF. Here the CDR3 DNA reads TGCAGCGTTGCGGGACAGGATCTCACCGGGGAGCTGTTTTTT.

The CDR3 sequence: CASSQDRLNTEAFF. The CDR3 DNA follows: TGTGCCAGCAGTCAGGACAGGCTAAACACTGAAGCTTTCTTT. The rearrangement links TRBV7-2 to TRBJ1-1; 7 bases align to TRBD1. This CDR3 has 14 amino acids. Germline CDR1 and CDR2: SGHTA and FQGNSA. V gave up 6 bases and J gave up 2 bases; unmatched junction bases: 6.

The chain has TRBV19 and TRBJ2-7; 10 bases are shared with TRBD1. The germline CDR1 and CDR2 sequences are LNHDA and SQIVND (reference sequence). The CDR3 length is 15 residues. The V gene end was trimmed by 5 bases and the J gene end by 3 bases; junction bases not matched to a gene: 7. The CDR3 is CASSPYWDRGYEQYF. In DNA, the CDR3 is TGTGCCAGTAGTCCTTATTGGGACAGGGGCTACGAGCAGTACTTC.

The rearrangement links TRBV5-1 to TRBJ2-2; a weak D match, TRBD2 (5 bases). The CDR3 is 15 residues long. The germline gives CDR1 SGHRS, CDR2 YFSETQ. V lost 4 bases to trimming and J lost 5 bases, with 15 bases between them. For the CDR3, the DNA is TGCGCCAGCAGCCAAAATAGCGCTAGTACCGGGGAGCTGTTTTTT. Amino acids: CASSQNSASTGELFF.

This clone has a single count. The V gene is TRBV28, the J gene TRBJ2-5; possibly TRBD1 or TRBD2 for D (5 bases each). This CDR3 is 14 amino acids long. Trimming removed 7 bases at V and 3 bases at J, with 15 bases between. From germline, CDR1 is MDHEN and CDR2 SYDVKM. The CDR3 DNA reads as TGTGCCAGCACCAAAATTTGGGGGAAAGAGACCCAGTACTTC. Translation: CASTKIWGKETQYF.

The chain has TRBV7-3 and TRBJ2-3, with 7 bases lining up with TRBD2. Unmatched junction bases numbered 12, after V lost 6 bases and J lost 6 bases. The CDR3 totals 15 residues. Germline V gene data show CDR1 as SGHTA and CDR2 as FQGTGA. The chain's CDR3 is CASSMSSGPTDTQYF. In DNA form, the CDR3 reads TGTGCCAGCAGTATGTCTAGCGGCCCGACGGATACGCAGTATTTT.

This clone came up once. The V call is TRBV27, the J call TRBJ2-7, with TRBD2 identical over 12 bases. Unmatched junction bases numbered 3, after V lost 5 bases and J lost 7 bases. This CDR3 contains 13 residues. In germline, CDR1 is MNHEY, CDR2 SMNVEV (reference sequence). The CDR3 nucleotides are TGTGCCAGCAGTAGGCTAGCGGGAGGGGAGCAGTACTTC. Its protein is CASSRLAGGEQYF.

The CDR3 DNA reads as TGTGCCAGCTCACCGTACAGGACCGCCTCTGGAAACACCATATATTTT. Translating it yields CASSPYRTASGNTIYF. J is TRBJ1-3 and V is TRBV18; D may be TRBD1 (5 bases). This CDR3 contains 16 residues. V dropped 3 bases and J dropped 0 bases, with 12 bases sitting between them. Looked up from germline, CDR1 is KGHSH and CDR2 is LQKENI.

This chain connects TRBV6-1 to TRBJ1-1, with D possibly TRBD1 on 5 matching bases. This CDR3 has 13 amino acids. Germline CDR1 and CDR2: MNHNS and SASEGT. The V gene lost 0 bases and the J gene lost 11 bases, with 13 bases spanning the gap. Here the CDR3 DNA reads TGTGCCAGCAGTGAAGCGGCGGGGACGGGGGCTTTCTTT. Translated: CASSEAAGTGAFF.

The chain recombines TRBV27 with TRBJ1-5; TRBD1 might be the D (6 bases). With 0 bases removed from V and 6 bases from J, the gap between germline ends came to 15 bases. The germline CDR1 and CDR2 sequences are MNHEY and SMNVEV (reference sequence). CDR3 size: 16 residues. Written as DNA, the CDR3 is TGTGCCAGCAGTTTATCTTGGGGGGCCCCTGCTCAGCCCCAGCATTTT. Its translation is CASSLSWGAPAQPQHF.

The chain couples TRBV28 to TRBJ1-4; TRBD1 matches 7 bases. CDR3 length: 15 residues. V lost 2 bases to trimming and J lost 5 bases; unmatched junction nucleotides: 5. The germline V gene has CDR1 MDHEN and CDR2 SYDVKM. CDR3 region: CASSLSRGINEKLFF. CDR3 in DNA: TGTGCCAGCAGTTTAAGCAGGGGGATCAATGAAAAACTGTTTTTT.

This sequence joins TRBV5-5 and TRBJ2-7; no reliable D call. CDR1 is SGHKS, CDR2 YYEKEE, per germline (reference sequence). The V end lost 0 bases, the J end lost 8 bases, and 12 bases lay between the germline ends. This CDR3 contains 13 residues. The chain's CDR3 is CASSLVAGLQQYF. DNA for the CDR3: TGTGCCAGCAGCTTGGTAGCCGGGCTACAGCAGTACTTC.

This chain joins TRBV5-1 and TRBJ1-1; TRBD1 might be the D (5 bases). V was clipped by 2 bases and J by 5 bases, with 16 bases between them. The CDR3 runs 15 residues. Germline V gene data show CDR1 as SGHRS and CDR2 as YFSETQ. The CDR3 DNA follows: TGCGCCAGCAGCTTTACTTCGGGACGGGAGACTGAAGCTTTCTTT. This translates into CASSFTSGRETEAFF.